Here is one T cell receptor (beta chain) with its context. Its antigen specificity is not known. Base quality data are lacking; no much larger clone is found one base away. This entry belongs to a study of blood T cell repertoires in COVID-19 (dated by TCRdb to 2019 to 2021). For the study in its entirety: Samples covering the acute and convalescent phases of COVID-19 were provided by collaborators in the United States, Italy and Spain. The samples were drawn from two sources: the first 160 participants of the ongoing ImmuneRACE study, and over 950 subjects contributed by 6 global collaborators. Nearly every sample came with metadata listing a de-identified subject ID, COVID-19 status, age in years and sex. The dataset comprised deeply sampled blood TCRbeta repertoires from subjects exposed to, actively infected with, or recovered from COVID-19. The repertoires were released in a freely available public database intended as a resource for research on the immune response to SARS-CoV-2. Where available, HLA class I and class II types were obtained from metadata supplied by the sample provider rather than from assay-based typing. The material from the prospective study consisted of cDNA or gDNA derived from T cells, B-cell-depleted T cells, or PBMCs.

TCRbeta CDR3 regions were amplified from genomic DNA by means of the immunoSEQ Assay, a bias-controlled multiplex PCR. Concerning the study's data processing: Within the assay, amplification of reference gene primers was used to estimate how many nucleated cells each sample contained. To quantify the absolute abundance of each unique TCRbeta CDR3 rearrangement, sequence reads were collapsed and filtered. For each sample, productive Simpson clonality was calculated as the square root of Simpson's diversity index across productive rearrangements. Not all clones reach the TCRdb copy of this immuneACCESS table, which keeps in-frame sequences only. Checked studies attribute under half of the gap to unresolved V genes and leave the rest unexplained. V and J calls plus clone size are reproduced from that table; the DNA served to infer D and trimming. Across this sample there are 95,000 to 120,000 clones, with around nine tenths seen only once. Of the sample, 8.4% is held by the ten largest clones.

Ends trimmed: V by 9 bases, J by 4 bases; bases unmatched to a gene: 9. In the germline V gene, CDR1 corresponds to KGHDR and CDR2 to SFDVKD. The CDR3, from cysteine to phenylalanine, totals 15 residues. Just the 45-base CDR3 DNA is kept, in frame starting at base 1. Points the paper makes about the study in general: Clinical and demographic metadata were provided uncurated, with the amount varying by source and participant.

A second Seattle source provided samples from volunteer blood donors who had recovered from COVID-19. Collaborating institutions collected whole blood in K2EDTA tubes following their own protocols. For TCRbeta analysis, collaborators shipped samples as frozen whole blood, isolated PBMCs, or DNA extracted from either of those sample types. Here the chain combines TRBV24-1 and TRBJ1-1; TRBD1 fits 11 bases in the junction. The sample taken for sequencing was peripheral blood. The receptor was isolated from a woman in her 70s who had recovered from COVID-19. The CDR3 reads as follows: CATHGPGTGGTEAFF. The nucleotide sequence is given as TGTGCCACCCATGGACCCGGGACAGGGGGCACTGAAGCTTTCTTT.